What follows are 31 T cell receptor beta chains derived from one specimen sequenced in a study of T cells in Graves' hyperthyroidism and ophthalmopathy (dated by TCRdb to the late 2010s). Libraries were made using multiplex PCR. The run used an Illumina HiSeq 2000. TCR beta CDR3 regions were amplified from RNA transcripts. For the first round of RT-PCR on the TCR CDR3, the HTBI primer set was used together with the Qiagen OneStep RT-PCR kit. TCRdb itself trimmed the public reads at Q25 with fastp, ran MiXCR and retained productive beta chains. Rows with a matching CDR3 protein are joined into one entry that keeps the most common DNA and genes. The sample data list around 600,000 distinct CDR3 sequences, and roughly 14% of these were observed just once. Roughly an eighth of the sample comes from the top ten. Sequenced sample: blood. All receptors come from a woman between 50 and 59 years old with Graves' ophthalmopathy.

The sample holds many counts of this clonotype. This sequence joins TRBV11-3 and TRBJ2-1, with D perhaps TRBD1 (6 bases). This CDR3 has 12 residues. V was clipped by 5 bases and J by 8 bases, with 10 bases between them. Per germline, CDR1 SGHNT and CDR2 YENEEA. In nucleotides, the CDR3 is TGTGCCAGCAGCATGGACAGCGATGAGCAGTTCTTC. Protein: CASSMDSDEQFF.

The V gene is TRBV19, the J gene TRBJ1-5; 8 bases line up with TRBD1. V was clipped by 3 bases and J by 7 bases; unmatched bases: 2. From germline, CDR1 is LNHDA and CDR2 SQIVND (reference sequence). The CDR3 runs 13 residues. The CDR3 reads CASSIDRGQPQHF. CDR3 DNA sequence: TGTGCCAGTAGTATCGACAGGGGACAGCCCCAGCATTTT.

This clonotype was picked up many times. The chain is built from TRBV5-1 and TRBJ2-7; TRBD1 matches 9 bases. This CDR3 is 14 amino acids long. Germline CDR1 is SGHRS and CDR2 is YFSETQ. V shed 4 bases, J shed 5 bases, and the junction held 7 bases outside the gene matches. CDR3 region: CASSTGTGLDEQYF. The CDR3 DNA is TGCGCCAGCAGCACCGGGACAGGGTTGGACGAGCAGTACTTC.

This clonotype was observed many times. The chain employs TRBV28 and TRBJ2-3, with D perhaps matching TRBD1 (7 bases). Germline V CDR1 and CDR2: MDHEN, SYDVKM. The CDR3 loop spans 15 amino acids. V was trimmed by 5 bases and J by 2 bases, leaving 14 bases between them. The DNA of the CDR3 is TGTGCCAGCAGTACAGTCAGGGGGGACACAGATACGCAGTATTTT. Its translation is CASSTVRGDTDTQYF.

Many counts were recorded for this clonotype. The chain carries TRBV28 and TRBJ2-7; TRBD2 matches 13 bases. The CDR3 is 16 amino acids. Germline V gene data show CDR1 as MDHEN and CDR2 as SYDVKM. The V segment lost 3 bases and the J segment 4 bases; nucleotides outside the gene matches: 6. CDR3 nucleotides: TGTGCCAGCAGTTTCCCCGGACTAGCGGGAGCTTACGAGCAGTACTTC. Residues: CASSFPGLAGAYEQYF.

This clonotype was recorded a few times. This chain links TRBV18 with TRBJ2-7; 11 bases line up with TRBD1. Germline assignment: CDR1 KGHSH and CDR2 LQKENI. The junction had 5 bases not matched to a gene; V was cut back by 4 bases and J by 3 bases. The CDR3 is made up of 15 amino acids. Written as DNA, the CDR3 is TGTGCCAGCTCACAGGGACAGGGGGGCGGCTACGAGCAGTACTTC. Translating gives CASSQGQGGGYEQYF.

This clonotype was seen ten or more times. V gene TRBV12-3 or TRBV12-4 combines with J gene TRBJ2-3; 9 bases fit TRBD1. V lost 6 bases and J lost 2; bases outside the gene matches: 9. This CDR3 contains 16 residues. CDR3 sequence reads: CASRGTGRLPTDTQYF. The CDR3 DNA reads TGTGCCAGCAGGGGGACAGGGCGCCTACCCACAGATACGCAGTATTTT.

This clonotype was seen ten or more times. The genes are TRBV6-6 and TRBJ1-1, with no clear D. The CDR3 runs to 14 residues. Trimming shortened V by 1 base and J by 3 bases, and 9 bases separated the two germline ends. CDR1 and CDR2 (germline): MNHNY, SVGAGI (reference sequence). The CDR3 reads CASSYLEWDTEAFF. In DNA form, the CDR3 reads TGTGCCAGCAGTTACTTAGAGTGGGACACTGAAGCTTTCTTT.

The chain has TRBV5-1 and TRBJ1-1, with TRBD1 as a possible D gene (5 bases). Germline values: CDR1 SGHRS, CDR2 YFSETQ. V lost 2 bases, J lost 1 base, and 15 bases lay in between. This CDR3 region has 16 residues. The CDR3, as DNA: TGCGCCAGCAGCTTTTCGGAAGGGGCAGGGAACACTGAAGCTTTCTTT. It yields the protein CASSFSEGAGNTEAFF.

The J gene is TRBJ2-5, the V gene TRBV6-2 or TRBV6-3, with 13 bases matching TRBD2. The J segment lost 1 base and the V segment lost 5 bases, leaving 7 bases of the junction unmatched. The CDR3 sequence is 17 residues long. The V gene's germline CDR1 is MNHEY and CDR2 SVGEGT. CDR3 nucleotide sequence: TGTGCCAGCAGTCCACTTGGACTAGCGGGAGTCCAAGAGACCCAGTACTTC. This encodes CASSPLGLAGVQETQYF.

The chain couples TRBV6-2 or TRBV6-3 to TRBJ2-1; 7 bases fit TRBD1. This CDR3 comprises 15 residues. V was clipped by 5 bases and J by 3 bases; unmatched bases: 7. The germline CDR1 and CDR2 sequences are MNHEY and SVGEGT. This CDR3 reads CASSTGQPDYNEQFF. The CDR3 region has the DNA TGTGCCAGCAGTACGGGACAGCCGGACTACAATGAGCAGTTCTTC.

This clonotype was seen a few times. The rearrangement links TRBV7-3 to TRBJ2-3; 8 nucleotides line up with TRBD1. CDR1 and CDR2 from the germline V gene are SGHTA and FQGTGA. This CDR3 region has 16 residues. V gave up 8 bases and J gave up 1 base; unmatched junction bases: 11. The CDR3 is CASRRGATGGTDTQYF. The CDR3 bases are TGTGCCAGCCGCCGAGGGGCGACAGGGGGCACAGATACGCAGTATTTT.

This clonotype has at least ten counts. The genes are TRBV18 and TRBJ1-5, with D perhaps TRBD1 (6 bases). With 6 bases removed from V and 3 bases from J, the gap between germline ends came to 12 bases. The V gene's germline CDR1 is KGHSH and CDR2 LQKENI. There are 14 residues in the CDR3. This chain's CDR3 is CASSTRTDNQPQHF. In DNA form, the CDR3 reads TGTGCCAGCTCGACCCGGACAGACAATCAGCCCCAGCATTTT.

Ten or more counts support this clonotype. The chain is built from TRBV27 and TRBJ1-5; possibly TRBD1 for D (6 bases). Per the germline V gene, CDR1 is MNHEY and CDR2 is SMNVEV (reference sequence). Deletions cut 6 bases from V and 0 bases from J, with 15 bases between. The CDR3 sequence is 16 residues long. CDR3 protein: CASRVQGYYSNQPQHF. Written as DNA, the CDR3 is TGTGCCAGCAGGGTGCAGGGGTATTATAGCAATCAGCCCCAGCATTTT.

This clonotype was observed many times. The CDR3 spells CSASVSGGETQYF. In DNA, the CDR3 is TGCAGTGCTAGTGTCTCTGGTGGAGAGACCCAGTACTTC. The chain recombines TRBV20-1 with TRBJ2-5; no reliable D call. Germline V CDR1 and CDR2: DFQATT, SNEGSKA (reference sequence). CDR3 length: 13 residues. V lost 3 bases to trimming and J lost 4 bases, with 12 bases between them.

The rearrangement joins TRBV29-1 to TRBJ1-2; 9 bases are a match to TRBD1. Germline V lookup: CDR1 SQVTM, CDR2 ANQGSEA. After removal of 4 bases from V and 7 bases from J, the junction contained 10 bases not matched to a gene. The CDR3 is 14 residues long. CDR3 residues: CSVVGRTGVTGYTF. CDR3 DNA: TGCAGCGTTGTAGGGCGGACAGGGGTTACTGGCTACACCTTC.

The chain has TRBV27 and TRBJ1-2; no definite D call. Germline V gene lookup returns CDR1 MNHEY and CDR2 SMNVEV (reference sequence). The CDR3 is 14 amino acids. V was clipped by 1 base and J by 4 bases, with 10 bases between them. CDR3 residues: CASSLYPVGYGYTF. The CDR3 region has the DNA TGTGCCAGCAGTTTATACCCCGTGGGCTATGGCTACACCTTC.

This clonotype was detected a few times. A read error is possible here, since a much larger clone lies one base away. The conserved final phenylalanine or tryptophan is absent from the CDR3, which likely points to a read error. V and J are TRBV20-1 and TRBJ2-7, with D possibly matching TRBD1 (5 bases). Deletions cut 6 bases from V and 0 bases from J, with 9 bases between. This CDR3 is 12 amino acids long. Germline loops: CDR1 DFQATT, CDR2 SNEGSKA (reference sequence). This CDR3 reads CSATDNSYEQYL. The CDR3 region has the DNA TGCAGTGCAACGGACAACTCCTACGAGCAGTACCTC.

The gene calls are TRBV18 and TRBJ2-7, with 8 bases aligning to TRBD2. CDR1 is KGHSH and CDR2 is LQKENI in the germline V gene. V shed 3 bases, J shed 2 bases, and the junction held 9 bases outside the gene matches. The CDR3 length is 16 residues. The CDR3 sequence is CASSPATSGNAYEQYF. The CDR3 region has the DNA TGTGCCAGCTCACCGGCTACTAGCGGTAACGCCTACGAGCAGTACTTC.

In this sample, this clonotype turned up many times. The chain couples TRBV20-1 to TRBJ1-2; the D is unclear. Trimming took 5 bases from V and 1 from J, leaving 5 bases between them. Germline V CDR1 and CDR2: DFQATT, SNEGSKA (reference sequence). The CDR3 totals 11 residues. The CDR3 spells CSAYSNYGYTF. The DNA of the CDR3 is TGCAGTGCTTACAGTAACTATGGCTACACCTTC.

This clonotype occurred a few times. J is TRBJ2-2 and V is TRBV9; TRBD2 aligns across 8 bases. Per the germline V gene, CDR1 is SGDLS and CDR2 is YYNGEE. The ends lost 0 bases at V and 5 bases at J; junction bases unmatched: 6. The CDR3 sequence is 16 residues long. This chain's CDR3 is CASSVVGGRQTGELFF. The CDR3 DNA is TGTGCCAGCAGCGTAGTTGGCGGGAGGCAGACCGGGGAGCTGTTTTTT. Combining the CDR3 with reference TRBV9 and TRBJ2-2 gives the whole variable domain DSGVTQTPKHLITATGQRVTLRCSPRSGDLSVYWYQQSLDQGLQFLIQYYNGEERAKGNILERFSAQQFPDLHSELNLSSLELGDSALYFCASSVVGGRQTGELFFGEGSRLTVL.

There are a few counts of this clonotype. This rearrangement joins TRBV6-1 to TRBJ1-2; 8 bases match TRBD1. CDR1 and CDR2 (germline): MNHNS, SASEGT. J was trimmed by 5 bases and V by 6 bases; bases with no gene match: 8. This CDR3 is 14 amino acids long. This CDR3 is CASSTDREGYGYTF. CDR3 coding DNA: TGTGCCAGCAGCACGGACAGGGAAGGTTATGGCTACACCTTC.

In this sample, this clonotype turned up many times. The chain recombines TRBV7-9 with TRBJ1-1, with 7 bases matching TRBD1. The germline V gene encodes CDR1 SEHNR and CDR2 FQNEAQ (reference sequence). This CDR3 is built from 16 residues. After removal of 5 bases from V and 0 bases from J, the junction contained 9 bases not matched to a gene. CDR3 sequence: CASSPRRTGLNTEAFF. The CDR3 DNA sequence: TGTGCCAGCAGCCCACGGAGGACAGGACTGAACACTGAAGCTTTCTTT.

As regards this clonotype: A much larger clonotype is one base distant, so this may be a read error. The rearrangement uses TRBV28 and TRBJ2-3; TRBD2 agrees at 12 bases. V lost 6 bases to trimming and J lost 8 bases; unmatched junction nucleotides: 6. Germline V CDR1 and CDR2: MDHEN, SYDVKM. The CDR3 sequence is 14 residues long. Written as DNA, the CDR3 is TGTGCCAGCAGGTGGACTAGCGGGGCTACTACGCAGTATTTT. Protein product: CASRWTSGATTQYF.

This clonotype was picked up many times. The chain couples TRBV7-3 to TRBJ2-1, with TRBD1 as a possible D gene (6 bases). The CDR3 runs to 13 residues. Germline CDR1 SGHTA, CDR2 FQGTGA. V lost 5 bases and J 6 bases, leaving 11 bases between the germline ends. This CDR3 reads CASSTGTLNEQFF. For the CDR3, the DNA is TGTGCCAGCAGCACAGGGACGCTCAATGAGCAGTTCTTC. The variable domain in full, with the rest retrieved from reference TRBV7-3 and TRBJ2-1, is GAGVSQTPSNKVTEKGKYVELRCDPISGHTALYWYRQSLGQGPEFLIYFQGTGAADDSGLPNDRFFAVRPEGSVSTLKIQRTERGDSAVYLCASSTGTLNEQFFGPGTRLTVL.

This clonotype was observed at least ten times. J is TRBJ2-3 and V is TRBV7-3, with 7 bases that match TRBD2. The CDR3 has 16 residues. From germline, CDR1 is SGHTA and CDR2 FQGTGA. J was trimmed by 0 bases and V by 2 bases; bases with no gene match: 5. The CDR3 coding sequence is TGTGCCAGCAGCTTATCGGCTAGCGGCAGCACAGATACGCAGTATTTT. Protein sequence: CASSLSASGSTDTQYF.

This clonotype was observed at least ten times. The CDR3 DNA reads as TGTGCCAGCACGGCTGTTCAGGGCTATGGCTACACCTTC. Translation gives CASTAVQGYGYTF. This chain links TRBV28 with TRBJ1-2; D perhaps matches TRBD1 (5 bases). Germline loops: CDR1 MDHEN, CDR2 SYDVKM. The CDR3 sequence is 13 residues long. The V end was cut by 7 bases, the J end by 4 bases, with 13 bases between.

To note about this clonotype: One base away lies a much larger clone, so this may be a sequencing read error. The chain recombines TRBV9 with TRBJ1-1; TRBD1 aligns across 7 bases. Looked up from germline, CDR1 is SGDLS and CDR2 is YYNGEE. The CDR3 length is 15 residues. V trimming: 2 bases; J trimming: 1 base; junction bases outside the gene matches: 5. The CDR3 DNA reads TGTGCCAGCAGCGTGGGGGGACAGCCGAACACTGAAGCTTTCTTT. It translates to CASSVGGQPNTEAFF.

Note on this clonotype: Given a much more abundant clone one base away, this may be a read error. V and J are TRBV27 and TRBJ1-2, with D possibly matching TRBD1 (5 bases). The ends were cut back, 6 bases at V and 8 bases at J, with 19 bases in the middle. CDR1 is MNHEY, CDR2 SMNVEV, per germline (reference sequence). The CDR3 spans 14 residues. CDR3 residues: CASSPRGLEGGYTF. Written as DNA, the CDR3 is TGTGCCAGCAGCCCCCGAGGCCTCGAGGGGGGCTACACCTTC.

This clonotype was picked up a small number of times. The rearrangement joins TRBV18 to TRBJ2-2, with a weak D call TRBD2 (5 bases). The CDR3 runs to 16 residues. Germline V gene sequence: CDR1 KGHSH, CDR2 LQKENI. The V and J ends lost 1 base and 2 bases respectively, with 11 bases between them. The CDR3 DNA reads TGTGCCAGCTCACCACAGCTAGCAGATAACACCGGGGAGCTGTTTTTT. It translates to CASSPQLADNTGELFF. The full variable domain, rest sourced from reference TRBV18 and TRBJ2-2, is NAGVMQNPRHLVRRRGQEARLRCSPMKGHSHVYWYRQLPEEGLKFMVYLQKENIIDESGMPKERFSAEFPKEGPSILRIQQVVRGDSAAYFCASSPQLADNTGELFFGEGSRLTVL.

This rearrangement joins TRBV7-9 to TRBJ1-3; no clear D. Germline V gene sequence: CDR1 SEHNR, CDR2 FQNEAQ (reference sequence). The CDR3 is 11 residues long. The V end lost 2 bases, the J end lost 11 bases, and 7 bases lay between the germline ends. The chain's CDR3 is CASSLQDPIYF. The CDR3 coding sequence is TGTGCCAGCAGCTTACAGGACCCCATATATTTT.